The 16 T cell receptor beta chains reported below all come from one sample, sequenced in a study of T cells in Graves' hyperthyroidism and ophthalmopathy. It was RNA transcripts that yielded the amplified TCR beta CDR3 regions. HTBI primers were used for first-round RT-PCR of the TCR CDR3. Each CDR3 protein is one row after TCRdb ran MiXCR on the multiplex PCR reads. The repertoire consists of around 600,000 distinct CDR3 sequences, with about 45% occurring once and the leading ten covering 6.5% to 9%. Specimen: peripheral blood or thyroid tissue (not recorded which). The source is an adult man with Graves' disease, either hyperthyroidism or ophthalmopathy (not recorded which).

Comment on this clonotype: Sequence at one end of the junction differs from germline and may be a read error. The CDR3 DNA reads as TGCAGCTCGCGAACCAGGGGGACCTATGGTTACACCTTC. Translation: CSSRTRGTYGYTF. This chain joins TRBV29-1 and TRBJ1-2, with 7 bases identical to TRBD1. CDR1 is SQVTM and CDR2 is ANQGSEA in the germline V gene. This CDR3 comprises 13 residues.

This chain connects TRBV24-1 to TRBJ1-5; TRBD1 matches at 8 bases. The CDR3 is made up of 13 amino acids. CDR1 and CDR2 from the germline V gene are KGHDR and SFDVKD. The CDR3 DNA is TGTGATCCCGGCGGACAGGGAAATCAGCCCCAGCATTTT. Protein: CDPGGQGNQPQHF.

This clonotype was seen ten or more times. The rearrangement joins TRBV24-1 to TRBJ1-5; D remains ambiguous. Trimming left V 8 bases short and J 1 base short, with 14 bases between. The length of the CDR3 is 15 residues. Germline V gene sequence: CDR1 KGHDR, CDR2 SFDVKD. The CDR3 protein is CATNVRTESNQPQHF. The CDR3 region has the DNA TGTGCCACCAACGTCCGGACCGAGAGCAATCAGCCCCAGCATTTT.

The chain couples TRBV6-5 to TRBJ2-2, with D perhaps matching TRBD1 (5 bases). The V end was cut by 2 bases, the J end by 5 bases, with 9 bases between. The CDR3 has 14 residues. Germline assignment: CDR1 MNHEY and CDR2 SVGAGI. CDR3 in amino acids: CASSYLAGTGELFF. The CDR3 nucleotides read TGTGCCAGCAGTTACCTGGCAGGGACCGGGGAGCTGTTTTTT.

The chain is built from TRBV29-1 and TRBJ1-2; TRBD1 matches 9 bases. Germline values: CDR1 SQVTM, CDR2 ANQGSEA. There are 13 residues in the CDR3. J was trimmed by 8 bases and V by 8 bases; bases with no gene match: 12. CDR3: CSRGQGGFDGYTF. The CDR3 nucleotides are TGCAGCCGGGGACAGGGCGGTTTTGACGGCTACACCTTC.

J is TRBJ1-4 and V is TRBV15; no firm D call. Trimming removed 1 base from V and 6 bases from J, with 18 bases in between. This CDR3 has 17 amino acids. The germline CDR1 and CDR2 sequences are LNHNV and YYDKDF (reference sequence). CDR3 region: CATSRVVAWGGDEKLFF. DNA for the CDR3: TGTGCCACCAGCAGAGTGGTTGCGTGGGGTGGAGATGAAAAACTGTTTTTT. Full variable domain (missing parts from reference TRBV15 and TRBJ1-4): DAMVIQNPRYQVTQFGKPVTLSCSQTLNHNVMYWYQQKSSQAPKLLFHYYDKDFNNEADTPDNFQSRRPNTSFCFLDIRSPGLGDTAMYLCATSRVVAWGGDEKLFFGSGTQLSVL.

This clonotype was picked up a small number of times. V and J are TRBV9 and TRBJ1-6; D is unclear. Germline lookup yields CDR1 SGDLS and CDR2 YYNGEE. The CDR3 is 15 residues long. Trimming pared 5 bases from V and 4 bases from J, leaving 13 bases between. DNA of the CDR3: TGTGCCAGCAGAAGGAGTGCAGAGTATAATTCACCCCTCCACTTT. Residues: CASRRSAEYNSPLHF.

Of note for this clonotype: Sequence at one end of the junction differs from germline and may be a read error. The V and J genes are TRBV19 and TRBJ1-6, with a weak D call TRBD1 (6 bases). Germline loops: CDR1 LNHDA, CDR2 SQIVND (reference sequence). The length of the CDR3 is 15 residues. This CDR3 reads CSSSALASGVSPLHF. DNA for the CDR3: TGTTCCAGTAGTGCCCTCGCGTCAGGGGTTTCACCCCTCCACTTT.

The J gene is TRBJ1-4, the V gene TRBV7-8; D remains unclear. The germline V gene encodes CDR1 SGHVS and CDR2 FQNEAQ. The CDR3 extends over 15 amino acids. V was pared by 4 bases and J by 2 bases, with 11 bases between. The CDR3 coding sequence is TGTGCCAGCAGCTCAATCGGCGGTACTAATGAAAAACTGTTTTTT. Translating gives CASSSIGGTNEKLFF.

This clonotype was detected a few times. The chain recombines TRBV4-1 with TRBJ1-4; no clear D. CDR1 MGHRA and CDR2 YSYEKL come from the germline V gene. V was pared by 3 bases and J by 8 bases, with 10 bases between. CDR3 size: 13 residues. In nucleotides, the CDR3 is TGCGCCAGCAGCCACCCACTAGGGGAAAAACTGTTTTTT. Amino acid sequence: CASSHPLGEKLFF.

The chain's CDR3 is CASSPQGMNTEAFF. The CDR3 region has the DNA TGTGCCAGCAGCCCACAGGGGATGAACACTGAAGCTTTCTTT. The chain uses TRBV7-2 and TRBJ1-1, with 7 bases matching TRBD1. The CDR3 loop spans 14 amino acids. Per the germline V gene, CDR1 is SGHTA and CDR2 is FQGNSA. J was trimmed by 0 bases and V by 5 bases; bases with no gene match: 3. Full variable domain (outside the CDR3, taken from reference TRBV7-2 and TRBJ1-1): GAGVSQSPSNKVTEKGKDVELRCDPISGHTALYWYRQSLGQGLEFLIYFQGNSAPDKSGLPSDRFSAERTGGSVSTLTIQRTQQEDSAVYLCASSPQGMNTEAFFGQGTRLTVV.

This chain connects TRBV29-1 to TRBJ1-4; 8 bases are shared with TRBD1. The V and J ends lost 2 bases and 0 bases, in that order; junction bases with no gene match: 5. The length of the CDR3 is 16 residues. CDR1 SQVTM and CDR2 ANQGSEA come from the germline V gene. The CDR3 sequence is CSVETGGRPTNEKLFF. The CDR3 DNA reads TGCAGCGTTGAAACAGGGGGGCGACCAACTAATGAAAAACTGTTTTTT.

The chain uses TRBV29-1 and TRBJ1-2; 7 nucleotides agree with TRBD1. The length of the CDR3 is 11 residues. With 7 bases clipped from V and 9 bases from J, the junction kept 8 bases outside the gene matches. Germline CDR1 reads SQVTM; CDR2 reads ANQGSEA. CDR3 nucleotides: TGCAGCGGACGGACAGGCGGAAGCTACACCTTC. Amino acid sequence: CSGRTGGSYTF.

Many counts were recorded for this clonotype. A junction end diverges from the germline sequence, so it may reflect a read error. The rearrangement joins TRBV5-1 to TRBJ1-6; TRBD1 matches 7 bases. The CDR3 is made up of 14 amino acids. The germline CDR1 and CDR2 sequences are SGHRS and YFSETQ. The CDR3 DNA sequence: TGTGCCAGCAGTCCGGGACAGAATAATTCACCCCTCCACTTT. Translating gives CASSPGQNNSPLHF.

This rearrangement joins TRBV19 to TRBJ2-7, with D possibly being TRBD2 (5 bases). CDR1 is LNHDA and CDR2 is SQIVND in the germline V gene (reference sequence). This CDR3 region has 14 residues. Deletions cut 7 bases from V and 5 bases from J, with 18 bases between. The CDR3 DNA reads TGTGCCAGTACCTCAACGAACGGGGTTGACGAGCAGTACTTC. It codes for CASTSTNGVDEQYF.

A remark on this clonotype: A much bigger clone sits one base away, suggesting this may be a read error. The V and J genes are TRBV7-9 and TRBJ1-2; D is perhaps TRBD1 (5 bases). The CDR3 spans 15 residues. Germline CDR1 SEHNR, CDR2 FQNEAQ (reference sequence). The ends were cut back, 0 bases at V and 3 bases at J, with 11 bases in the middle. CDR3 residues: CASSLAASGDYGYTF. CDR3 nucleotide sequence: TGTGCCAGCAGCTTAGCGGCGTCGGGGGACTATGGCTACACCTTC.